These 10 T cell receptor beta chains share one sample of origin, sequenced in a study of cytomegalovirus exposure and HLA in healthy donors. Both 60 Vbeta primers and 13 Jbeta primers went into the PCR. Libraries were prepared by immunoSEQ multiplex PCR; TCRdb keeps only in-frame clonotypes and omits some of them. The sample has about 120,000 clones, 81% seen once. Material for sequencing was PBMCs. These receptors originate from a man aged 18 to 35 in good health and CMV-seronegative.

The rearrangement links TRBV18 to TRBJ2-5, with 8 bases identical to TRBD2. The CDR3 contains 13 residues. Trimming cost V 4 bases and J 4 bases; bases outside gene matches: 2. Germline CDR1 is KGHSH and CDR2 is LQKENI. CDR3 nucleotide sequence: TGTGCCAGCTCACGGACTAGCTTAGAGACCCAGTACTTC. This codes for CASSRTSLETQYF.

CDR3 protein: CASRLRGSGGYTF. Here the CDR3 DNA reads TGTGCCAGCAGGCTGCGGGGCAGCGGTGGCTACACCTTC. J is TRBJ1-2 and V is TRBV2; TRBD1 is a possible D gene (5 bases). V was pared by 6 bases and J by 7 bases, with 15 bases between. Germline CDR1 SNHLY, CDR2 FYNNEI. The CDR3 sequence is 13 residues long.

V is TRBV18 and J is TRBJ1-1; 8 bases align to TRBD1. The V gene end was trimmed by 1 base and the J gene end by 4 bases; junction bases not matched to a gene: 8. There are 16 residues in the CDR3. Looked up from germline, CDR1 is KGHSH and CDR2 is LQKENI. The CDR3 here is CASSPRAGGLGTEAFF. Here the CDR3 DNA reads TGTGCCAGCTCACCACGGGCAGGGGGCTTGGGCACTGAAGCTTTCTTT.

This clone was seen a few times. The gene calls are TRBV6-5 and TRBJ2-7, with TRBD1 matching 9 bases. Per germline, CDR1 MNHEY and CDR2 SVGAGI. V shed 3 bases and J 7 bases; nucleotides not matched to a gene: 7. The CDR3 is 14 residues long. The CDR3 region is CASSYVGQGREQYF. CDR3 nucleotides: TGTGCCAGCAGTTATGTGGGACAGGGAAGAGAGCAGTACTTC.

The chain is built from TRBV2 and TRBJ1-2, with 7 nucleotides matching TRBD1. V was pared by 7 bases and J by 2 bases, with 7 bases of the junction left unmatched. This CDR3 region has 14 residues. Per the germline V gene, CDR1 is SNHLY and CDR2 is FYNNEI. The CDR3 is CASTQGSRNYGYTF. The CDR3, as DNA: TGTGCCAGCACACAGGGGTCGAGAAACTATGGCTACACCTTC. The complete variable domain, with remaining parts taken from reference TRBV2 and TRBJ1-2, reads EPEVTQTPSHQVTQMGQEVILRCVPISNHLYFYWYRQILGQKVEFLVSFYNNEISEKSEIFDDQFSVERPDGSNFTLKIRSTKLEDSAMYFCASTQGSRNYGYTFGSGTRLTVV.

The CDR3 sequence is CASSPPSGTYEQYF. The CDR3 bases are TGCGCCAGCAGCCCCCCTAGCGGGACCTACGAGCAGTACTTC. The chain uses TRBV5-1 and TRBJ2-7; 9 positions match TRBD2. With V trimmed by 4 bases and J by 2 bases, 4 bases remained unmatched. The CDR3 spans 14 residues. From germline, CDR1 is SGHRS and CDR2 YFSETQ.

V usage is TRBV5-1 and J usage is TRBJ1-1; maybe TRBD1 (6 bases). The CDR3 has 13 residues. In germline, CDR1 is SGHRS, CDR2 YFSETQ. The ends were cut back, 5 bases at V and 7 bases at J, with 15 bases in the middle. The chain's CDR3 is CASSRGTGFEAFF. Written as DNA, the CDR3 is TGCGCCAGCAGTCGTGGTACAGGGTTTGAAGCTTTCTTT.

This sequence joins TRBV5-1 and TRBJ1-2; D gene unclear. This CDR3 is built from 16 residues. CDR1 and CDR2 (germline): SGHRS, YFSETQ. The V end lost 0 bases, the J end lost 5 bases, and 17 bases lay between the germline ends. In nucleotides, the CDR3 is TGCGCCAGCAGCTTGGCCAGAGGGCCCGGGGTATATGGCTACACCTTC. Protein sequence: CASSLARGPGVYGYTF.

The J gene is TRBJ1-1, the V gene TRBV7-9, with D unclear. Trimming took 5 bases from V and 10 from J, leaving 17 bases between them. The CDR3 sequence is 13 residues long. Germline lookup yields CDR1 SEHNR and CDR2 FQNEAQ (reference sequence). CDR3 nucleotide sequence: TGTGCCAGCAGCGCCCCCGCCGACCTAGGAGCTTTCTTT. Translating gives CASSAPADLGAFF.

The chain combines TRBV11-3 with TRBJ1-4; 7 nucleotides match TRBD1. The CDR3 totals 15 residues. The V segment lost 5 bases and the J segment 5 bases; nucleotides outside the gene matches: 8. Germline values: CDR1 SGHNT, CDR2 YENEEA. The CDR3, as DNA: TGTGCCAGCAGCGCCACGGGACAGACAAATGAAAAACTGTTTTTT. Translating gives CASSATGQTNEKLFF. The full variable domain, rest sourced from reference TRBV11-3 and TRBJ1-4, is EAGVVQSPRYKIIEKKQPVAFWCNPISGHNTLYWYLQNLGQGPELLIRYENEEAVDDSQLPKDRFSAERLKGVDSTLKIQPAELGDSAVYLCASSATGQTNEKLFFGSGTQLSVL.